A selection of T cell receptor beta chains follows, all from one sample in a study of beta chain features in type 1 diabetes. Some clones are missing from TCRdb's copy, which holds only in-frame ones; the method was immunoSEQ multiplex PCR. Of around 340,000 clones detected, 9.3% appear once; the ten largest clones hold 1%. Material for sequencing was central memory CD4+ T cells from blood. The receptors come from a man aged 25-45 years with type 1 diabetes. CDR3s include the opening cysteine and the closing phenylalanine or tryptophan. D genes are given only for firm matches. Not all rows give a size; the values are once, few, many and, for expanded clones, a class.

v_gene: TRBV18; j_gene: TRBJ2-1; d_gene: TRBD2; abundance: -; CDR3nt: TGTGCCAGCTCAGTCACCGGGACTAGCGGGGGGACCATCAATGAGCAGTTCTTC; CDR3aa: CASSVTGTSGGTINEQFF
v_gene: TRBV5-4; j_gene: TRBJ2-5; d_gene: TRBD2; abundance: few; CDR3nt: TGTGCCAGCACGGGACTAGCGGAAGAGACCCAGTACTTC; CDR3aa: CASTGLAEETQYF
v_gene: TRBV7-6; j_gene: TRBJ2-1; d_gene: TRBD2; abundance: -; CDR3nt: TGTGCCAGCAGCTTAGGTCAGCGGGGGTTCACCTACAATGAGCAGTTCTTC; CDR3aa: CASSLGQRGFTYNEQFF
v_gene: TRBV7-9; j_gene: TRBJ2-7; d_gene: -; abundance: few; CDR3nt: TGTGCCAGCAGCTTTGGGGCGATAAGCTCCTACGAGCAGTACTTC; CDR3aa: CASSFGAISSYEQYF
v_gene: TRBV5-6; j_gene: TRBJ2-4; d_gene: -; abundance: -; CDR3nt: TGTGCCAGCAGCTTGCAATTTGATGGCATTCAGTACTTC; CDR3aa: CASSLQFDGIQYF
v_gene: TRBV7-2; j_gene: TRBJ2-5; d_gene: -; abundance: few; CDR3nt: TGTGCCAGCAGCTTAGTCGCTAGTTTCATATGGGAGACCCAGTACTTC; CDR3aa: CASSLVASFIWETQYF
v_gene: TRBV27; j_gene: TRBJ2-3; d_gene: -; abundance: few; CDR3nt: TGTGCCAGCAGACCTTATGGGGTGGATACGCAGTATTTT; CDR3aa: CASRPYGVDTQYF
v_gene: TRBV9; j_gene: TRBJ2-7; d_gene: -; abundance: few; CDR3nt: TGTGCCAGCAGCGTAGCCCCCACCTACGAGCAGTACTTC; CDR3aa: CASSVAPTYEQYF
v_gene: TRBV10-3; j_gene: TRBJ2-3; d_gene: -; abundance: few; CDR3nt: TGTGCCATCAGTGAGTCGGGGCAGGGAGGTTCAGATACGCAGTATTTT; CDR3aa: CAISESGQGGSDTQYF
v_gene: TRBV28; j_gene: TRBJ1-2; d_gene: -; abundance: -; CDR3nt: TGTGCCAGCAGTTTGCAAACCGGGGTCAACTATGGCTACACCTTC; CDR3aa: CASSLQTGVNYGYTF
v_gene: TRBV29-1; j_gene: TRBJ1-2; d_gene: -; abundance: -; CDR3nt: TGCAGCGTTGGGGGTCACGACTATGGCTACACCTTC; CDR3aa: CSVGGHDYGYTF
v_gene: TRBV5-6; j_gene: TRBJ1-1; d_gene: -; abundance: few; CDR3nt: TGTGCCAGCAGCTTCCAGAGAAGGGAAGCTTTCTTT; CDR3aa: CASSFQRREAFF
v_gene: TRBV10-3; j_gene: TRBJ1-5; d_gene: -; abundance: many; CDR3nt: TGTGCCATCAGTGAGGGCAACCAGAATCAGCCCCAGCATTTT; CDR3aa: CAISEGNQNQPQHF
v_gene: TRBV7-6; j_gene: TRBJ1-4; d_gene: -; abundance: few; CDR3nt: TGTGCCAGCAGCTCTTCACAGGGAAGTAATGAAAAACTGTTTTTT; CDR3aa: CASSSSQGSNEKLFF
v_gene: TRBV9; j_gene: TRBJ2-1; d_gene: TRBD2; abundance: few; CDR3nt: TGTGCCAGCAGCGTAGATCCTAGCGGGGCTTGGCAGTTCTTC; CDR3aa: CASSVDPSGAWQFF
v_gene: TRBV7-2; j_gene: TRBJ2-3; d_gene: TRBD2; abundance: few; CDR3nt: TGTGCCAGCAGCTCTCCTCATAGCGGGGGCTCCGGGGATACGCAGTATTTT; CDR3aa: CASSSPHSGGSGDTQYF
v_gene: TRBV18; j_gene: TRBJ1-1; d_gene: TRBD1; abundance: -; CDR3nt: TGTGCCACCCGAATTGGACAGGGTTCTGGTGAAGCTTTCTTT; CDR3aa: CATRIGQGSGEAFF
v_gene: TRBV5-1; j_gene: TRBJ1-2; d_gene: TRBD1; abundance: few; CDR3nt: TGCGCCAGCAGCTTGGCGGGACAGGGAGGTGCAGGGTATGGCTACACCTTC; CDR3aa: CASSLAGQGGAGYGYTF
v_gene: TRBV4-3; j_gene: TRBJ2-3; d_gene: -; abundance: few; CDR3nt: TGCGCCAGCAGCCAAGATGGGGGAAGTGATACGCAGTATTTT; CDR3aa: CASSQDGGSDTQYF
v_gene: TRBV20-1; j_gene: TRBJ2-7; d_gene: TRBD1; abundance: -; CDR3nt: TGCAGTGGATTTGACAGGGCGAGCCAACTTTTC; CDR3aa: CSGFDRASQLF
v_gene: TRBV7-2; j_gene: TRBJ1-3; d_gene: TRBD1; abundance: -; CDR3nt: TGTGCCAGCAGCCGAGGACAGGCCTCCTCTGGAAACACCATATATTTT; CDR3aa: CASSRGQASSGNTIYF
v_gene: TRBV11-2; j_gene: TRBJ2-5; d_gene: -; abundance: few; CDR3nt: TGTGCCAGCAGCTTAGGTCTCTTGGGGGCGCACCCCTACTTC; CDR3aa: CASSLGLLGAHPYF
v_gene: TRBV27; j_gene: TRBJ1-1; d_gene: -; abundance: few; CDR3nt: TGTGCCAGCAGGCCGACAGGACGAACTGAAGCTTTCTTT; CDR3aa: CASRPTGRTEAFF
v_gene: TRBV5-6; j_gene: TRBJ2-7; d_gene: -; abundance: few; CDR3nt: TGTGCCAGCAGCAATATCCGGGACGGTAACTCCTACGAGCAGTACTTC; CDR3aa: CASSNIRDGNSYEQYF
v_gene: TRBV5-1; j_gene: TRBJ1-1; d_gene: -; abundance: -; CDR3nt: TGTGCCAGCAGCTACGCCTCCCCTGAAGCTTTCTTT; CDR3aa: CASSYASPEAFF
v_gene: TRBV6-4; j_gene: TRBJ2-2; d_gene: -; abundance: -; CDR3nt: TGTGCCAGCAGTGCCCTCAGTGGCCGCGGGGAGCTGTTTTTT; CDR3aa: CASSALSGRGELFF
v_gene: TRBV2; j_gene: TRBJ2-5; d_gene: TRBD2; abundance: few; CDR3nt: TGTGCCAGCAGGCTCGGACTAGCGGGGGGACTTCAAGAGACCCAGTACTTC; CDR3aa: CASRLGLAGGLQETQYF
v_gene: TRBV15; j_gene: TRBJ2-3; d_gene: -; abundance: -; CDR3nt: TGTGCCACCAGGGAGGAGGGCAGAGGGACGGATACGCAGTATTTT; CDR3aa: CATREEGRGTDTQYF
v_gene: TRBV6-6; j_gene: TRBJ2-5; d_gene: TRBD1; abundance: few; CDR3nt: TGTGCCAGCAGCCAGGGGGCGGACCCCCGTGGGGAGACCCAGTACTTC; CDR3aa: CASSQGADPRGETQYF
v_gene: TRBV10-1; j_gene: TRBJ2-1; d_gene: TRBD2; abundance: few; CDR3nt: TGCGCCAGCAGTGAGTTAGCGGGGGGGCTCAATGAGCAGTTCTTC; CDR3aa: CASSELAGGLNEQFF
v_gene: TRBV7-2; j_gene: TRBJ2-7; d_gene: -; abundance: -; CDR3nt: TGTGCCAGCACCTCGGGGTTTTCCTCCTACGAGCAGTACTTC; CDR3aa: CASTSGFSSYEQYF
v_gene: TRBV29-1; j_gene: TRBJ2-1; d_gene: -; abundance: -; CDR3nt: TGCAGCGTTGAGGGGGGTACCGCCGGAAATGAGCAGTTCTTC; CDR3aa: CSVEGGTAGNEQFF
v_gene: TRBV29-1; j_gene: TRBJ1-1; d_gene: -; abundance: few; CDR3nt: TGCAGCGTGCTTATACAGGGACGCGGCACTGAAGCTTTCTTT; CDR3aa: CSVLIQGRGTEAFF
v_gene: TRBV7-9; j_gene: TRBJ2-7; d_gene: TRBD1; abundance: -; CDR3nt: TGTGCCAGCAGCTCGCGGGACAGGGCCTACGAGCAGTACTTC; CDR3aa: CASSSRDRAYEQYF
v_gene: TRBV7-9; j_gene: TRBJ2-7; d_gene: -; abundance: few; CDR3nt: TGTGCCAGCAGCACCTCAGGGGTCTACGACGAGCAGTACTTC; CDR3aa: CASSTSGVYDEQYF
v_gene: TRBV10-3; j_gene: TRBJ2-4; d_gene: -; abundance: -; CDR3nt: TGTGCCATCAGTGTTGGGGGTGCGGGTGCCAAAAACATTCAGTACTTC; CDR3aa: CAISVGGAGAKNIQYF
v_gene: TRBV5-1; j_gene: TRBJ2-5; d_gene: -; abundance: few; CDR3nt: TGCGCCAGCAGCTTGGACACACCTCAGCAGGAGACCCAGTACTTC; CDR3aa: CASSLDTPQQETQYF
v_gene: TRBV7-2; j_gene: TRBJ2-7; d_gene: -; abundance: few; CDR3nt: TGTGCCAGCAGCTTAGGGGGGACGGATTACGAGCAGTACTTC; CDR3aa: CASSLGGTDYEQYF
v_gene: TRBV7-9; j_gene: TRBJ2-1; d_gene: TRBD2; abundance: many; CDR3nt: TGTGCCAGCAGCCCGGAGGTAGCGGGGGGGCCTGGTGAGCAGTTCTTC; CDR3aa: CASSPEVAGGPGEQFF
v_gene: TRBV25-1; j_gene: TRBJ2-1; d_gene: TRBD2; abundance: few; CDR3nt: TGTGCCAGCGCCCGTGGGACTAGCGGGGTCAATGAGCAGTTCTTC; CDR3aa: CASARGTSGVNEQFF
v_gene: TRBV7-9; j_gene: TRBJ1-6; d_gene: TRBD1; abundance: few; CDR3nt: TGTGCCAGCAGCTTAACAGGGGTTAATTCACCCCTCCACTTT; CDR3aa: CASSLTGVNSPLHF
v_gene: TRBV27; j_gene: TRBJ1-2; d_gene: TRBD1; abundance: -; CDR3nt: TGTGCCAGCAGTTTAAGGGACAGACCCACCTATGGCTACACCTTC; CDR3aa: CASSLRDRPTYGYTF
v_gene: TRBV27; j_gene: TRBJ2-5; d_gene: TRBD2; abundance: few; CDR3nt: TGTGCCAGCAGTTTAAGGGTCACTAGCGGAGAGACCCAGTACTTC; CDR3aa: CASSLRVTSGETQYF
v_gene: TRBV28; j_gene: TRBJ2-3; d_gene: TRBD1; abundance: few; CDR3nt: TGTGCCAGCTTACAGGGGCGAACCTTCACAGATACGCAGTATTTT; CDR3aa: CASLQGRTFTDTQYF
v_gene: TRBV11-2; j_gene: TRBJ1-6; d_gene: -; abundance: -; CDR3nt: TGTGCCAGCAGCTCCCCCACGGGGGTAGGCCATAATTCACCCCTCCACTTT; CDR3aa: CASSSPTGVGHNSPLHF
v_gene: TRBV9; j_gene: TRBJ2-5; d_gene: -; abundance: few; CDR3nt: TGTGCCAGCAGCGTAGGGGGGCAAGAGACCCAGTACTTC; CDR3aa: CASSVGGQETQYF
v_gene: TRBV5-6; j_gene: TRBJ2-6; d_gene: -; abundance: -; CDR3nt: TGTGCCAGCAGCTCAGCCTCGTTAAGGGCAGGGGCCAACGTCCTGACTTTC; CDR3aa: CASSSASLRAGANVLTF
v_gene: TRBV6-5; j_gene: TRBJ2-5; d_gene: -; abundance: -; CDR3nt: TGTGCCAGCAGTTACTCACAGACCCAGTACTTC; CDR3aa: CASSYSQTQYF
v_gene: TRBV6-1; j_gene: TRBJ1-3; d_gene: -; abundance: -; CDR3nt: TGTGCCAGCAGTGAAGCGCGGAACTCTGGAAACACCATATATTTT; CDR3aa: CASSEARNSGNTIYF
v_gene: TRBV6-5; j_gene: TRBJ2-3; d_gene: TRBD1; abundance: -; CDR3nt: TGTGCCAGCAGCCTCCCTGGGACAGGGTTAACTTGGCAGTATTTT; CDR3aa: CASSLPGTGLTWQYF